A single sample is the source of the 21 T cell receptor beta chains below, sequenced in a study of CD8+ T cells in alopecia areata. Following RNA extraction, reverse transcription yielded cDNA that acted as the sequencing template. Assay: immunoSEQ multiplex PCR; the TCRdb copy retains only in-frame clones and omits some. The sample carries 150,000 to 200,000 clones, 55% recorded once. Sequenced: CD4+ T cells sorted from blood. The receptors derive from a human donor in good health.

This clone has more than one count but fewer than ten. The chain joins TRBV10-3 to TRBJ2-1; D is possibly TRBD1 (5 bases). Per germline, CDR1 ENHRY and CDR2 SYGVKD. This CDR3 is 12 amino acids long. The ends were cut back, 7 bases at V and 4 bases at J, with 8 bases in the middle. CDR3 amino acids: CAIKDNYNEQFF. CDR3 coding DNA: TGTGCCATCAAGGACAATTACAATGAGCAGTTCTTC.

V gene TRBV6-5 combines with J gene TRBJ2-1; D remains unclear. The CDR3 runs 16 residues. V shed 3 bases and J shed 0 bases, with 12 bases lying between them. Germline V gene sequence: CDR1 MNHEY, CDR2 SVGAGI. Here the CDR3 reads CASSYMPPSSYNEQFF. The CDR3 DNA reads as TGTGCCAGCAGTTATATGCCGCCAAGCTCCTACAATGAGCAGTTCTTC.

The chain links TRBV25-1 to TRBJ1-2; D remains unclear. The CDR3 extends over 13 amino acids. Germline CDR1 reads MGHDK; CDR2 reads SYGVNS. Trimming stripped 5 bases from V and 5 bases from J, with 12 bases between. The CDR3 reads CASSRTEGYGYTF. The DNA of the CDR3 is TGTGCCAGCAGTAGGACTGAAGGGTATGGCTACACCTTC.

This clone was picked up a small number of times. This chain links TRBV19 with TRBJ1-5; no clear D gene. V dropped 5 bases and J dropped 2 bases, with 13 bases sitting between them. Germline V lookup: CDR1 LNHDA, CDR2 SQIVND (reference sequence). The CDR3 sequence is 15 residues long. In DNA form, the CDR3 reads TGTGCCAGTAGTTCCAAAGGCGGGGGCAATCAGCCCCAGCATTTT. Encoded protein: CASSSKGGGNQPQHF.

This clone has only a few counts. The J gene is TRBJ1-1, the V gene TRBV5-1; D gene ambiguous. V lost 0 bases to trimming and J lost 4 bases, with 13 bases between them. The length of the CDR3 is 15 residues. Per the germline V gene, CDR1 is SGHRS and CDR2 is YFSETQ. The CDR3 loop is CASSLAPGASTEAFF. CDR3 coding DNA: TGCGCCAGCAGCTTGGCCCCGGGAGCCAGCACTGAAGCTTTCTTT.

The gene calls are TRBV10-3 and TRBJ1-5; 7 bases are a match to TRBD1. V was pared by 2 bases and J by 5 bases, with 6 bases of the junction left unmatched. Germline CDR1 and CDR2: ENHRY and SYGVKD. The CDR3 is 15 residues long. The CDR3 DNA reads TGTGCCATCAGTGAGGAGATCACAGGGGATCAGCCCCAGCATTTT. This codes for CAISEEITGDQPQHF.

In this sample, this clone turned up a few times. The chain carries TRBV20-1 and TRBJ2-7, with D possibly matching TRBD2 (6 bases). V lost 5 bases, J lost 6 bases, and 11 bases lay in between. This CDR3 comprises 11 residues. CDR1 is DFQATT and CDR2 is SNEGSKA in the germline V gene (reference sequence). The CDR3 reads CSAGTPSEQYF. The DNA for the CDR3 is TGCAGTGCTGGGACTCCGTCCGAGCAGTACTTC.

V is TRBV5-6 and J is TRBJ2-7; 9 nucleotides line up with TRBD2. The CDR3 runs to 15 residues. With V trimmed by 4 bases and J by 2 bases, 7 bases remained unmatched. CDR1 is SGHDT and CDR2 is YYEEEE in the germline V gene. CDR3 loop: CASSIGLAPTYEQYF. The CDR3 region has the DNA TGTGCCAGCAGCATCGGACTAGCGCCAACCTACGAGCAGTACTTC.

This clone was found a few times. The chain has TRBV7-9 and TRBJ2-7, with 10 bases lining up with TRBD2. The germline V gene encodes CDR1 SEHNR and CDR2 FQNEAQ (reference sequence). This CDR3 spans 14 amino acids. Trimming removed 8 bases from V and 3 bases from J; junction bases left unmatched: 7. CDR3 DNA: TGTGCCAGCCGAATGTCTAGCGGGAGCTACGAGCAGTACTTC. Translating it yields CASRMSSGSYEQYF.

This chain joins TRBV11-2 and TRBJ2-1; 7 bases agree with TRBD2. The CDR3 consists of 14 residues. Per the germline V gene, CDR1 is SGHAT and CDR2 is FQNNGV. Losses at the gene ends were 6 bases for V and 8 bases for J; bases not matched to a gene: 10. DNA of the CDR3: TGTGCCAGCAGGGCGGGAGTGGAATGGGATGAGCAGTTCTTC. Encoded protein: CASRAGVEWDEQFF.

Comments on this clone: Other DNA sequences in this sample translate to the same CDR3. The chain has TRBV28 and TRBJ1-2; D gene unclear. V was pared by 5 bases and J by 5 bases, with 9 bases between. The CDR3 consists of 12 residues. The germline CDR1 and CDR2 sequences are MDHEN and SYDVKM. DNA for the CDR3: TGTGCCAGCAGTCTCCAGGCATATGGCTACACCTTC. Translated: CASSLQAYGYTF.

This clone was detected a few times. The chain uses TRBV2 and TRBJ1-5, with 9 nucleotides matching TRBD1. This CDR3 comprises 16 residues. Germline CDR1 and CDR2: SNHLY and FYNNEI. The trim removed 6 bases at V and 7 bases at J, leaving 13 bases unmatched. In DNA, the CDR3 is TGTGCCAGCAGGGCATTGACAGGGGGAGCGGCCCAGCCCCAGCATTTT. As protein: CASRALTGGAAQPQHF.

The chain is built from TRBV4-2 and TRBJ1-1; D uncertain. The germline V gene has CDR1 LGHNA and CDR2 YNFKEQ. Trimming removed 0 bases from V and 1 base from J, with 6 bases in between. The CDR3 has 14 residues. The CDR3 loop is CASSQEQRNTEAFF. The CDR3 coding sequence is TGTGCCAGCAGCCAAGAACAACGGAACACTGAAGCTTTCTTT.

The chain joins TRBV6-5 to TRBJ1-1; no firm D call. CDR1 and CDR2 from the germline V gene are MNHEY and SVGAGI. Trimming took 0 bases from V and 3 from J, leaving 14 bases between them. The CDR3 has 16 residues. The CDR3 coding sequence is TGTGCCAGCAGTTACTCGATCTCCGGGATCGACACTGAAGCTTTCTTT. This codes for CASSYSISGIDTEAFF.

The chain has TRBV30 and TRBJ1-1; D not resolved. V lost 4 bases to trimming and J lost 1 base, with 16 bases between them. Germline CDR1 is GTSNPN and CDR2 is SVGIG (reference sequence). This CDR3 has 15 amino acids. CDR3 protein: CAWNNPGRSNTEAFF. The CDR3 DNA is TGTGCCTGGAATAACCCGGGCAGATCGAACACTGAAGCTTTCTTT.

A few counts support this clone. Here the CDR3 reads CSVAYGVAGNTQYF. As DNA, the CDR3 is TGCAGCGTAGCCTATGGGGTAGCGGGCAATACGCAGTATTTT. The chain couples TRBV29-1 to TRBJ2-3, with 7 bases fitting TRBD2. Trimming removed 6 bases from V and 7 bases from J; junction bases left unmatched: 13. Germline loops: CDR1 SQVTM, CDR2 ANQGSEA. The CDR3 length is 14 residues.

V usage is TRBV28 and J usage is TRBJ1-1; D ambiguous. The germline CDR1 and CDR2 sequences are MDHEN and SYDVKM. This CDR3 has 15 amino acids. The V and J ends lost 3 bases and 0 bases respectively, with 11 bases between them. DNA for the CDR3: TGTGCCAGCAGTTTCCCTGGCGCGGTGAACACTGAAGCTTTCTTT. Protein product: CASSFPGAVNTEAFF.

This clone was detected once. The rearrangement joins TRBV29-1 to TRBJ1-1; D not resolved. V lost 5 bases and J 1 base, leaving 5 bases between the germline ends. There are 11 residues in the CDR3. The V gene's germline CDR1 is SQVTM and CDR2 ANQGSEA. The CDR3, as DNA: TGCAGCGTTCGGCCGAACACTGAAGCTTTCTTT. This translates into CSVRPNTEAFF.

The chain has TRBV25-1 and TRBJ2-3; no firm D call. CDR1 MGHDK and CDR2 SYGVNS come from the germline V gene. The V gene lost 1 base and the J gene lost 0 bases, with 11 bases spanning the gap. This CDR3 contains 16 residues. CDR3 region: CASSELLGSSTDTQYF. The CDR3 region has the DNA TGTGCCAGCAGTGAATTGTTAGGCTCCAGCACAGATACGCAGTATTTT. Together with reference TRBV25-1 and TRBJ2-3, the CDR3 gives the full variable domain: EADIYQTPRYLVIGTGKKITLECSQTMGHDKMYWYQQDPGMELHLIHYSYGVNSTEKGDLSSESTVSRIRTEHFPLTLESARPSHTSQYLCASSELLGSSTDTQYFGPGTRLTVL.

The chain joins TRBV29-1 to TRBJ2-1; 7 bases agree with TRBD1. Unmatched junction bases numbered 6, after V lost 7 bases and J lost 0 bases. This CDR3 is built from 14 residues. The germline V gene encodes CDR1 SQVTM and CDR2 ANQGSEA. The CDR3 spells CSATGQVSYNEQFF. CDR3 DNA: TGCAGCGCAACCGGACAGGTCTCCTACAATGAGCAGTTCTTC.

The chain is built from TRBV11-3 and TRBJ1-2; a weak D match, TRBD1 (6 bases). Germline V gives CDR1 SGHNT, CDR2 YENEEA. CDR3 length: 15 residues. The V end was cut by 4 bases, the J end by 0 bases, with 12 bases between. In DNA form, the CDR3 reads TGTGCCAGCAGCTCAACGACAGGACCTAACTATGGCTACACCTTC. This gives the protein CASSSTTGPNYGYTF.